The rows below give T cell receptor beta chains drawn from one sample of a study of blood T cells in healthy people across ages. TCRdb reanalysed the 5' RACE reads using MiXCR and keeps one entry per CDR3 protein. The table includes over 1,300,000 distinct CDR3 sequences, approximately 59% detected once. The sequenced sample was blood. The receptor set was obtained from a man between 18 and 35 years old in good health. Both conserved end residues are trimmed from each CDR3.

cdr3_aa j_call v_call
ASRQGAFSDTQY TRBJ2-3 TRBV6-1
ASSLLRGRAPFTDTQY TRBJ2-3 TRBV5-6
ASSPNQASETQY TRBJ2-5 TRBV18
SVTEQGRYGYT TRBJ1-2 TRBV29-1
ASSGVGLPPYEQY TRBJ2-7 TRBV2
ASSPGQGKNYEQY . TRBV7-9
ASSESRPLNEQF TRBJ2-1 TRBV10-2
ASSLGGGQVAPLH TRBJ1-6 TRBV7-9
SASGQGYRADTQY TRBJ2-3 TRBV20-1
ASSQDRSGSPSSYNEQF TRBJ2-1 TRBV14
SVVGQGGDIQY TRBJ2-4 TRBV29-1
ASRRRSTDTQY TRBJ2-3 TRBV6-6
SARGQGIGRSPLH TRBJ1-6 TRBV20-1
AIRGTSGGARTDTQY TRBJ2-3 TRBV10-3
ASSSGGNTQY TRBJ2-3 TRBV6-5
ASSQDIRLITGELF TRBJ2-2 TRBV4-1
ASSLADPRPSTDTQY TRBJ2-3 TRBV5-1
ASSLTGRRSYEQY TRBJ2-7 TRBV12-3/TRBV12-4
ASSLGRTSYNSPLH TRBJ1-6 TRBV11-2
ASSFDSGHRTDTQY TRBJ2-3 TRBV12-3/TRBV12-4
ASSPRLAGGAYNEQF TRBJ2-1 TRBV27
ASSLPPGQGSLEQY TRBJ2-7 TRBV12-3/TRBV12-4
ASSTLAGRADTQY TRBJ2-3 TRBV27